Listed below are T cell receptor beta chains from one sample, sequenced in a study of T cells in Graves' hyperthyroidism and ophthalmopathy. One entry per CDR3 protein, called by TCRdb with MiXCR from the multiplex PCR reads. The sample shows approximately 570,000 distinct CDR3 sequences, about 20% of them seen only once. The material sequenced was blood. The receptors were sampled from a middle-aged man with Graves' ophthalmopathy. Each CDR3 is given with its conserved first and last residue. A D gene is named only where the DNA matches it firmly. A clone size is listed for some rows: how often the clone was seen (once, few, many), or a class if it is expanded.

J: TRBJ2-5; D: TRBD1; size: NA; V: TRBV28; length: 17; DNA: TGTGCCAGCAGTTCAACAGGGGTAAAGGACTCTCAAGAGACCCAGTACTTC; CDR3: CASSSTGVKDSQETQYF
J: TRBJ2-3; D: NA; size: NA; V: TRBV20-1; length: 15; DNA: TGCAGTGCTAGGGGTCAGGGCGGGGGCACAGATACGCAGTATTTT; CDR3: CSARGQGGGTDTQYF
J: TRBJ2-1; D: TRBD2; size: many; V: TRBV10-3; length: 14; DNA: TGTGCCATCAGTGGGGGGACTAGCGGGAATGAGCAGTTCTTC; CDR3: CAISGGTSGNEQFF
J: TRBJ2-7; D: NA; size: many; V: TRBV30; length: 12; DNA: TGTGCCTGGAGTGTATCGGGCTACGAGCAGTACTTC; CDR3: CAWSVSGYEQYF
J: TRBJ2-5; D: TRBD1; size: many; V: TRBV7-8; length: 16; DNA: TGTGCCAGCAGCTTAGCGGGACAGGGTGGCCAAGAGACCCAGTACTTC; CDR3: CASSLAGQGGQETQYF
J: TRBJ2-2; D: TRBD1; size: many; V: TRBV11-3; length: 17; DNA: TGTGCCAGCAGCCCCCTCCCAGGACAGGGGTCCGCCGGGGAGCTGTTTTTT; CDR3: CASSPLPGQGSAGELFF
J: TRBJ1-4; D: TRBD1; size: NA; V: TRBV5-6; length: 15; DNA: TGTGCCAGCAGCATTCCGGGACAGGGGAAGGAAAAACTGTTTTTT; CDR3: CASSIPGQGKEKLFF
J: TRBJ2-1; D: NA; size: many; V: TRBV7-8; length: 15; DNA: TGTGCCAGCAGCTCCTTAGCGTATTCCTACAATGAGCAGTTCTTC; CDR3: CASSSLAYSYNEQFF
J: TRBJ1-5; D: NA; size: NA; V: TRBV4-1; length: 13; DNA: TGCGCCAGCAGCCAAGATACTGATCAGCCCCAGCATTTT; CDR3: CASSQDTDQPQHF
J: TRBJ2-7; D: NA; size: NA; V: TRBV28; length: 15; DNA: TGTGCCAGCAGTTTATGGGGGGAGACAGAGTACGAGCAGTACTTC; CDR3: CASSLWGETEYEQYF
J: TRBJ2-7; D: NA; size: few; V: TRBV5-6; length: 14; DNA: TGTGCCAGCAGTGGAGCCCTTTACTCCTACGAGCAGTACTTC; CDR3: CASSGALYSYEQYF
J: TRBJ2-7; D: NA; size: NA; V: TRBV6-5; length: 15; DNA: TGTGCCAGCAGTTATCAGGGTTTAGGCTCCTACGAGCAGTACTTC; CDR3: CASSYQGLGSYEQYF
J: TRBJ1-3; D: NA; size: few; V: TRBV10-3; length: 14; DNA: TGTGCCATCAGTGCGGAGGTCTCTGGAAACACCATATATTTT; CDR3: CAISAEVSGNTIYF
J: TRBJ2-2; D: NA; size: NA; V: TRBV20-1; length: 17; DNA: TGCAGTGCTATGGGAGGCAGGGCGGAAATGAACACCGGGGAGCTGTTTTTT; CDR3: CSAMGGRAEMNTGELFF
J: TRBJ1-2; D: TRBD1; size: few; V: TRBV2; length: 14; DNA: TGTGCCAGCAGAAAGACAGGGCTTTTTAGTGGCTACACCTTC; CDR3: CASRKTGLFSGYTF
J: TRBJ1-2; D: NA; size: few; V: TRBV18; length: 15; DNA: TGTGCCAGCTCACCGGGGGGGGAGCTCTCGGATGGCTACACCTTC; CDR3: CASSPGGELSDGYTF
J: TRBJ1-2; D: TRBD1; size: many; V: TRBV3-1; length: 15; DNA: TGTGCCAGCAGCCGCGGGACAGCGTGGGACGGGGGCTACACCTTC; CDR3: CASSRGTAWDGGYTF
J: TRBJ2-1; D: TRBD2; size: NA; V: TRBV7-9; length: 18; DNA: TGTGCCAGCAGCTTATTCCCTCCTCTAGCGGGTTCCTACAATGAGCAGTTCTTC; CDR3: CASSLFPPLAGSYNEQFF
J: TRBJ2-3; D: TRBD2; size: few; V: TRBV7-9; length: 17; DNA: TGTGCCAGCAGCTTAGGGAGTACTAGCGGGAGCACAGATACGCAGTATTTT; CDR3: CASSLGSTSGSTDTQYF
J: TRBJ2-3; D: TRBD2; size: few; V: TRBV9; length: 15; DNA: TGTGCCAGCAGCGTAGAGACTAGCGGGAGAGATACGCAGTATTTT; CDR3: CASSVETSGRDTQYF
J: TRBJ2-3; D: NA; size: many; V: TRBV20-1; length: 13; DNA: TGCAGTGCTGACAGTCCTAGCACAGATACGCAGTATTTT; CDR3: CSADSPSTDTQYF
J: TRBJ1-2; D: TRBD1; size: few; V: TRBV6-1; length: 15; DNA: TGTGCCACCAAAAATTTCGGACAGGGATCCTATGGCTACACCTTC; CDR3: CATKNFGQGSYGYTF
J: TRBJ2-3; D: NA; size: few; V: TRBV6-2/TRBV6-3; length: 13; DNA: TGTGCCAGCGGACCCCCGAAGGGAGATACGCAGTATTTT; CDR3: CASGPPKGDTQYF
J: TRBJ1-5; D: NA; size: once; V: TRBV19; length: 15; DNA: TGTGCCAGTAACCTGGGGGGATTTAGCAATCAGCCCCAGCATTTT; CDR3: CASNLGGFSNQPQHF
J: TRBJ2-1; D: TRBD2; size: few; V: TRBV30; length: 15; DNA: TGTGCCTGGAGTAGGGTAGCGGGTACCTACAATGAGCAGTTCTTC; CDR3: CAWSRVAGTYNEQFF
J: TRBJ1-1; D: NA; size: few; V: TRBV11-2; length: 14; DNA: TGTGCCAGTAGTACCCCCCCACTGAACACTGAAGCTTTCTTT; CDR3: CASSTPPLNTEAFF
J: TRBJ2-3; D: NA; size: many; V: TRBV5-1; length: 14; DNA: TGCGCCAGCAGCCCCGGACAGTTCTCGGATACGCAGTATTTT; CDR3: CASSPGQFSDTQYF
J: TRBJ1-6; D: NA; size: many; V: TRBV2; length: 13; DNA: TGTGCCAGCAGTGACAGGCGGAATTCACCCCTCCACTTT; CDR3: CASSDRRNSPLHF
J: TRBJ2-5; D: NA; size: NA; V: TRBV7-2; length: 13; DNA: TGTGCCGGCAGCTTACTAGGCTGGGAGACCCAGTACTTC; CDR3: CAGSLLGWETQYF
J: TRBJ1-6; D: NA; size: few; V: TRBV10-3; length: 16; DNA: TGTGCCATCAGTGCGCGGGCCAGCTCCTATAATTCACCCCTCCACTTT; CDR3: CAISARASSYNSPLHF
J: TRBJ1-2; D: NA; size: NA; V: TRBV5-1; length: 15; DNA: TGCGCCAGCAGCTTATCCGGACAGCCCCGTTATGGCTACACCTTC; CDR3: CASSLSGQPRYGYTF
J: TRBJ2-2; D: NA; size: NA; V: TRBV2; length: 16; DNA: TGTGCCAGCAGCGCCCCGGGTGGGAAGTTATCCGGGGAGCTGTTTTTT; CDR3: CASSAPGGKLSGELFF
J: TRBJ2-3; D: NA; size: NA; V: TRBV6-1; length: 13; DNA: TGTGCCAGCAGTGATCGGCGCACAGATACGCAGTATTTT; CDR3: CASSDRRTDTQYF
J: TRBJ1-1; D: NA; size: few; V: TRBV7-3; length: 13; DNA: TGTGCCAGCAGCTTACATAAGAACACTGAAGCTTTCTTT; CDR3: CASSLHKNTEAFF
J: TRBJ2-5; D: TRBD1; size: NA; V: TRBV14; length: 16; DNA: TGTGCCAGCAGCCAAGGGGGACAGGGGGCAGGAGAGACCCAGTACTTC; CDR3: CASSQGGQGAGETQYF
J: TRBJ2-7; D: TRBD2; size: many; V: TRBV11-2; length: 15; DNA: TGTGCCAGCAGCTTGGGACTAGCGGGGCCCTACGAGCAGTACTTC; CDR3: CASSLGLAGPYEQYF
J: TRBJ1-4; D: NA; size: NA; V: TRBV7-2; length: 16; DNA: TGTGCCAGCAGCTTAGCTGGTGGTACAACTAATGAAGAACTGTTTTTT; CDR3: CASSLAGGTTNEELFF
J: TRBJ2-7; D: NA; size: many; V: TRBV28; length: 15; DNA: TGTGCCAGCAGTTTATTCTCCCGGGCCATCTACGAGCAGTACTTC; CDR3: CASSLFSRAIYEQYF
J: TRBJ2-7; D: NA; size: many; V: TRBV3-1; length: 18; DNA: TGTGCCAGCAGCCAAAAGGGAGGTCTTCGGGAGCGGTTAGTAGAGCAGTACTTC; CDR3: CASSQKGGLRERLVEQYF
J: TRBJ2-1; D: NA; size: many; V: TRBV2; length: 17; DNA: TGTGCCACCCAACCGGGGCACGGGTTGAGCTCCTACAATGAGCAGTTCTTC; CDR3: CATQPGHGLSSYNEQFF
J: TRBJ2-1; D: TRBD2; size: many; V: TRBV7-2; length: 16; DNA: TGTGCCAGCAGCTTATCGGGCGGGGGGGGGTTCGGTGAGCAGTTCTTC; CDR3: CASSLSGGGGFGEQFF
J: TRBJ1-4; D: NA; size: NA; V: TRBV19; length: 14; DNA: TGTGCCAGTAGTATCGAGGGGGCTAATGAAAAACTGTTTTTT; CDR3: CASSIEGANEKLFF
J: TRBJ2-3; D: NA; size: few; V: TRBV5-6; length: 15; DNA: TGTGCCAGCAGCTTGATACAGTCTAGCACAGATACGCAGTATTTT; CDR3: CASSLIQSSTDTQYF
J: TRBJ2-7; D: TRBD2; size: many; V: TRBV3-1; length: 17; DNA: TGTGCCACCATCCGGGAGCGGGGGGTCGGCAGCTCCTACGAGCAGTACTTC; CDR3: CATIRERGVGSSYEQYF
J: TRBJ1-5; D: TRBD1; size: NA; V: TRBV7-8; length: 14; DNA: TGTGCCAGCAGCTCACAGGGGCCCGATCAGCCCCAGCATTTT; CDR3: CASSSQGPDQPQHF
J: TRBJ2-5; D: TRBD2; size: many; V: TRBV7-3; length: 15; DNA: TGTGCCAGCAGCCGATTGGGCGGGGGGGAAGAGACCCAGTACTTC; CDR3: CASSRLGGGEETQYF
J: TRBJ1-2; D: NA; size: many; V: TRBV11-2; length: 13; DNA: TGTGCCAGCAGTTTGGACAGTGTCTATGGCTACACCTTC; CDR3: CASSLDSVYGYTF
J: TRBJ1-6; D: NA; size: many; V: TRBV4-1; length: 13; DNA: TGCGCCAGCAGCCAAGCCGCCAATTCACCCCTCCACTTT; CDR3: CASSQAANSPLHF
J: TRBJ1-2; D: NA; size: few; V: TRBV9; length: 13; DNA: TGTGCCAGCAGCGATGGGACAAGAGATGGCTACACCTTC; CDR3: CASSDGTRDGYTF
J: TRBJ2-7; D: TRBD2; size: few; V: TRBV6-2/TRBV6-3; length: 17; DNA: TGTGCCAGCAGTTACTCGATCCTAGCGGGAGGACCTTACGAGCAGTACTTC; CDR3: CASSYSILAGGPYEQYF
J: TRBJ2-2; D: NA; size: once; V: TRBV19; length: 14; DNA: TGTGCCAGTAGTATAGCAGAAACGACTGGGGAGCTGTTTTTT; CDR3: CASSIAETTGELFF
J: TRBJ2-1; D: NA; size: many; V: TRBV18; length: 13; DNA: TGTGCCAGCTCACCGACAGTTTACAATGAGCAGTTCTTC; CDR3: CASSPTVYNEQFF